These T cell receptor beta chains were read from a single sample in a study of T cell repertoires in cytomegalovirus infection. TCRdb reanalysed the reads using MiXCR and keeps one entry per CDR3 protein. The sample records some 390,000 distinct CDR3 sequences, 15% to 20% being singletons. What was sequenced was PBMCs. Receptor source: a human donor in good health (CMV status not recorded). Some clones in this sample may be carry-over from other donors' samples. Each CDR3 is given with its conserved first and last residue. A D gene is named only where the DNA matches it firmly. Not all rows give a size; the values are once, few, many and, for expanded clones, a class.

cdr3_aa,cdr3_nt,clone_size,j_call,v_call,d_call
CASSQPRGGTYEQYF,TGCGCCAGCAGCCAACCCAGGGGCGGGACCTACGAGCAGTACTTC,-,TRBJ2-7,TRBV4-1,-
CASSLGTGGNYRSYEQYF,TGTGCCAGCAGTTTGGGGACAGGGGGGAACTATAGATCCTACGAGCAGTACTTC,-,TRBJ2-7,TRBV27,TRBD1
CAISEGRVYETQYF,TGTGCCATCAGTGAGGGCAGGGTGTACGAGACCCAGTACTTC,many,TRBJ2-5,TRBV10-3,-
CATVTGELFF,TGTGCCACCGTCACCGGGGAGCTGTTTTTT,-,TRBJ2-2,TRBV24-1,-
CASSPRGPQETQYF,TGTGCCAGCAGCCCTCGAGGGCCCCAAGAGACCCAGTACTTC,many,TRBJ2-5,TRBV7-2,-
CASSFAGVTYGYTF,TGTGCCAGCAGTTTTGCAGGGGTTACCTATGGCTACACCTTC,-,TRBJ1-2,TRBV12-3/TRBV12-4,-
CASSLVGTSGVNEQFF,TGTGCCAGCAGCTTAGTAGGTACTAGCGGGGTTAATGAGCAGTTCTTC,-,TRBJ2-1,TRBV7-2,TRBD2
CASSFIFGANTEAFF,TGCGCCAGCAGCTTTATCTTTGGGGCGAACACTGAAGCTTTCTTT,-,TRBJ1-1,TRBV5-1,-
CASSLFAGDKNEQFF,TGTGCCAGCAGCTTATTCGCGGGAGACAAGAATGAGCAGTTCTTC,many,TRBJ2-1,TRBV7-3,TRBD2
CASSLAWGRGNGYTF,TGTGCCAGCAGCTTAGCCTGGGGCAGGGGGAATGGCTACACCTTC,-,TRBJ1-2,TRBV7-2,TRBD1
CASSNLEGAGNTIYF,TGCGCCAGCAGCAACCTCGAGGGGGCTGGAAACACCATATATTTT,many,TRBJ1-3,TRBV4-1,-
CASSPPGGPDEQFF,TGTGCCAGCAGCCCACCGGGGGGGCCTGATGAGCAGTTCTTC,-,TRBJ2-1,TRBV4-1,TRBD2
CASTPAHRLAYEQYF,TGTGCCAGCACCCCTGCCCACCGACTCGCCTACGAGCAGTACTTC,many,TRBJ2-7,TRBV7-2,-
CASSVDGISYEQYF,TGTGCCAGCAGTGTCGACGGAATTTCCTACGAGCAGTACTTC,few,TRBJ2-7,TRBV6-1,-
CKPGRDTDTQYF,TGCAAGCCTGGGAGGGACACAGATACGCAGTATTTT,-,TRBJ2-3,TRBV20-1,TRBD2
CASRVTGTFGNTIYF,TGTGCCAGCAGGGTAACAGGGACCTTTGGAAACACCATATATTTT,-,TRBJ1-3,TRBV7-2,-
CASSPSIESSYEQYF,TGTGCCAGCAGCCCCTCTATCGAGAGCTCCTACGAGCAGTACTTC,many,TRBJ2-7,TRBV7-2,-
CASSPGTNEETQYF,TGTGCCAGCAGCCCCGGGACCAACGAGGAGACCCAGTACTTC,-,TRBJ2-5,TRBV7-9,-
CASSRRGPYEQYF,TGTGCCAGCAGCCGCAGGGGGCCCTACGAGCAGTACTTC,-,TRBJ2-7,TRBV3-1,TRBD1
CASSSSGEDTQYF,TGTGCCAGCAGCTCAAGCGGTGAAGATACGCAGTATTTT,many,TRBJ2-3,TRBV7-8,-
CASSFPSGASNEQFF,TGTGCCAGCAGCTTCCCTAGCGGAGCCTCCAATGAGCAGTTCTTC,many,TRBJ2-1,TRBV5-4,TRBD2
CASSPPGMGNQPQHF,TGTGCCAGCAGCCCCCCCGGTATGGGCAATCAGCCCCAGCATTTT,few,TRBJ1-5,TRBV7-9,-
CASSPGRNEQYF,TGTGCCAGCAGCCCTGGACGAAACGAGCAGTACTTC,many,TRBJ2-7,TRBV7-9,-
CASSSFSGDTEALF,TGTGCCAGCAGCTCTTTCAGTGGTGACACTGAAGCTCTCTTT,-,TRBJ1-1,TRBV7-9,-
CASTLRDTKRSNQPQHF,TGCGCCAGCACACTCCGGGACACCAAACGAAGCAATCAGCCCCAGCATTTT,-,TRBJ1-5,TRBV23-1,-
CSASTGGYEQYF,TGCAGTGCTAGTACAGGGGGCTACGAGCAGTACTTC,-,TRBJ2-7,TRBV20-1,TRBD1
CASSARAQRGHEQLF,TGCGCCAGCAGTGCGAGGGCCCAGAGGGGGCATGAGCAGCTCTTC,-,TRBJ2-1,TRBV6-1,TRBD1
CASSPPPGRAGAKNIQYF,TGTGCCAGCAGCCCCCCCCCCGGGAGGGCCGGAGCCAAAAACATTCAGTACTTC,many,TRBJ2-4,TRBV7-2,TRBD2
CASSLSQGNYGYTF,TGTGCCAGCAGCTTATCCCAGGGGAACTATGGCTACACCTTC,-,TRBJ1-2,TRBV7-9,-
CASSSEGSGSPLHF,TGTGCCAGCAGCTCCGAAGGGAGTGGTTCACCCCTCCACTTT,many,TRBJ1-6,TRBV2,-
CASSARGVGGNTIYF,TGTGCCAGCAGCGCCAGAGGGGTTGGCGGAAACACCATATATTTT,few,TRBJ1-3,TRBV7-2,-
CASSWESLNEQFF,TGTGCCAGCAGCTGGGAATCGTTGAATGAGCAGTTCTTC,many,TRBJ2-1,TRBV5-4,-
CASSLGLATDTQYF,TGTGCCAGCAGCTTAGGACTTGCCACAGATACGCAGTATTTT,many,TRBJ2-3,TRBV7-2,-
CASSWPPGEGARSTEAFF,TGCGCCAGCAGCTGGCCCCCAGGGGAGGGGGCGCGAAGCACTGAAGCTTTCTTT,few,TRBJ1-1,TRBV5-1,TRBD1
CASSQGRDREIEQYF,TGTGCCAGCAGCCAAGGTCGGGACAGGGAAATCGAGCAGTACTTC,-,TRBJ2-7,TRBV4-2,TRBD1
CATSPKAGALYNEQFF,TGTGCCACCAGTCCAAAAGCGGGAGCCCTCTACAATGAGCAGTTCTTC,few,TRBJ2-1,TRBV24-1,TRBD2